This T cell receptor (beta chain) originates from a study of early T cells in non-severe SARS-CoV-2 infection. For the study at large: Bulk RNA isolated from unsorted whole blood underwent sequencing; chains were not paired.

This clonotype has a handful of counts. Researchers tagged individual cDNA molecules with unique molecular identifiers. TCRdb used MiXCR to reprocess the 5' RACE reads, holding one entry per CDR3 protein. The data hold about 70,000 distinct CDR3 sequences, with around 13% observed a single time. The CDR3 runs 14 residues. With V trimmed by 10 bases and J by 3 bases, 8 bases remained unmatched. Germline V gives CDR1 LNHNV, CDR2 YYDKDF (reference sequence). The V call is TRBV15, the J call TRBJ2-7, with TRBD1 matching over 11 bases. The source of this sequence is an adult who was a healthcare worker with PCR-confirmed SARS-CoV-2 infection or an uninfected control (not recorded which). This specimen consisted of whole blood, obtained at baseline. The CDR3 bases are TGTGCCATCGCTAAGGGACAGGGGGGCTACGAGCAGTACTTC. Translated, it gives CAIAKGQGGYEQYF.